Listed below are T cell receptor beta chains from one sample, sequenced in a study of molecular identifiers for immune sequencing clone quantification. TCRdb analysed the PCR reads with MiXCR anew, one entry per CDR3 protein. The sample lists 400,000 to 600,000 distinct CDR3 sequences; 25% were seen once. Input material: naive CD8+ T cells from blood, with Jurkat cell RNA spiked in. All receptors come from a human donor in good health. Some libraries in this study had Jurkat cell RNA spiked in. The CDR3 runs from the conserved cysteine through the conserved F or W. The D gene is left open where the match is weak. Clone size appears in some rows only: once, few, many, or a class for an expanded clone.

.	TRBJ2-3	TRBV4-1	.	CASSQEVPTDTQYF	TGCGCCAGCAGCCAAGAGGTGCCAACAGATACGCAGTATTTT
.	TRBJ1-1	TRBV30	.	CAWSVLAMNTEAFF	TGTGCCTGGAGTGTCCTTGCGATGAACACTGAAGCTTTCTTT
many	TRBJ2-3	TRBV29-1	.	CTAEGPLMNTQYF	TGCACCGCCGAGGGACCCCTCATGAATACGCAGTATTTT
.	TRBJ2-3	TRBV5-1	TRBD2	CASSLNPGLAGGRTDTQYF	TGCGCCAGCAGCTTAAACCCAGGACTAGCGGGAGGGAGGACAGATACGCAGTATTTT
.	TRBJ2-1	TRBV29-1	.	CSVEELETSNEQFF	TGCAGCGTTGAAGAGCTCGAGACTAGCAATGAGCAGTTCTTC
few	TRBJ2-3	TRBV7-9	.	CASSSHSSTDTQYF	TGTGCCAGCAGCTCGCATTCTAGCACAGATACGCAGTATTTT
.	TRBJ2-1	TRBV29-1	.	CSVVHRWDEQSF	TGCAGCGTTGTCCACAGGTGGGATGAGCAGTCCTTC
.	TRBJ2-2	TRBV19	TRBD2	CASTYGTSGRTNTGELFF	TGTGCCAGTACTTATGGGACTAGCGGGAGGACGAACACCGGGGAGCTGTTTTTT
few	TRBJ2-1	TRBV7-2	.	CASTPISGQNYNEQFF	TGTGCCAGCACCCCGATCTCGGGTCAGAACTACAATGAGCAGTTCTTC
.	TRBJ1-5	TRBV9	.	CASSYEGGISQPQHF	TGTGCCAGCAGCTACGAGGGGGGAATAAGCCAGCCCCAGCATTTT
.	TRBJ1-5	TRBV3-1	.	CASRKSGDNQPQHF	TGTGCCAGCAGGAAATCAGGGGATAATCAGCCCCAGCATTTT
many	TRBJ1-4	TRBV6-5	.	CASSPFRGEKLFF	TGTGCCAGCAGTCCTTTTAGGGGTGAAAAACTGTTTTTT
.	TRBJ2-2	TRBV6-2/TRBV6-3	.	CASSYTHKNTGELFF	TGTGCCAGCAGTTATACCCACAAGAACACCGGGGAGCTGTTTTTT
.	TRBJ2-3	TRBV10-3	TRBD1	CAISESWAGGSADTQYF	TGTGCCATCAGTGAGTCGTGGGCAGGGGGCAGCGCAGATACGCAGTATTTT
.	TRBJ1-1	TRBV9	.	CASSVGYAPAEAFF	TGTGCCAGCAGCGTAGGGTACGCCCCGGCCGAAGCTTTCTTT
few	TRBJ2-3	TRBV5-6	.	CASSLGARGPPTTDTQYF	TGTGCCAGCAGCTTGGGGGCGCGGGGGCCGCCGACCACAGATACGCAGTATTTT
.	TRBJ1-5	TRBV19	TRBD1	CASSIAPDRGNQPQHF	TGTGCCAGTAGTATAGCACCGGACAGGGGCAATCAGCCCCAGCATTTT
.	TRBJ2-7	TRBV7-9	.	CASSLALGLTREQYF	TGTGCCAGCAGCTTAGCGCTCGGACTAACTCGTGAGCAGTACTTC
many	TRBJ1-1	TRBV28	.	CASSLAWDVAEAFF	TGTGCCAGCAGTTTAGCGTGGGACGTAGCTGAAGCTTTCTTT
.	TRBJ1-1	TRBV19	.	CASSIPDSFKTGAFF	TGTGCCAGTAGTATCCCCGACAGTTTTAAGACTGGAGCTTTCTTT
few	TRBJ2-7	TRBV5-1	.	CASSLETAYEQYF	TGCGCCAGCAGCTTGGAAACCGCCTACGAGCAGTACTTC
.	TRBJ2-7	TRBV28	.	CASSLVRTASEQYF	TGTGCCAGCAGTCTAGTACGGACAGCCTCCGAGCAGTACTTC
.	TRBJ2-7	TRBV11-3	TRBD1	CASSLAGTGGEQYF	TGTGCCAGCAGCCTGGCTGGGACAGGGGGCGAGCAGTACTTC
few	TRBJ1-1	TRBV6-1	.	CASTLSEAFF	TGTGCCAGCACCCTGTCTGAAGCTTTCTTT
many	TRBJ2-3	TRBV3-1	.	CASSHSGTSTDTQYF	TGTGCCAGCAGCCACTCGGGGACTAGCACAGATACGCAGTATTTT
many	TRBJ2-3	TRBV9	TRBD2	CASSLIAGGSTDTQYF	TGTGCCAGCAGCTTAATCGCGGGGGGAAGCACAGATACGCAGTATTTT